The rows below give T cell receptor beta chains drawn from one sample of a study of T cell repertoires in cytomegalovirus infection. Their antigens are not known. A single record per CDR3 protein comes from TCRdb applying MiXCR to the reads. The repertoire holds about 500,000 distinct CDR3 sequences, with 30% to 40% as singletons. The sample consisted of cultured PBMCs, taken from culture after CMV antigen stimulation. Source of these receptors: a human donor in good health (CMV status not recorded). Some clones in this sample may be carry-over from other donors' samples. Each CDR3 is given with its conserved first and last residue. The D gene is left open where the match is weak. Not every row has a clone size; where given, it reads once, few, many or a size class.

J: TRBJ2-5
size: NA
D: NA
V: TRBV27
CDR3: CASSLQGDQETQYF
DNA: TGTGCCAGCAGTTTACAGGGAGATCAAGAGACCCAGTACTTC

J: TRBJ1-2
size: NA
D: TRBD1
V: TRBV4-3
CDR3: CASSRNTGQGTGYTF
DNA: TGCGCCAGCAGCCGGAACACGGGACAGGGAACCGGCTACACCTTC

J: TRBJ1-4
size: NA
D: NA
V: TRBV12-3/TRBV12-4
CDR3: CASSLVGQGPEKLFF
DNA: TGTGCCAGCAGTTTAGTCGGTCAGGGTCCTGAAAAACTGTTTTTT

J: TRBJ1-1
size: NA
D: NA
V: TRBV4-1
CDR3: CASSLTPDTEAFF
DNA: TGCGCCAGCAGCCTTACCCCGGACACTGAAGCTTTCTTT

J: TRBJ2-1
size: NA
D: NA
V: TRBV4-1
CDR3: CASSHPVRSDEQFF
DNA: TGCGCCAGCAGCCACCCGGTACGGTCCGATGAGCAGTTCTTC

J: TRBJ2-1
size: few
D: TRBD2
V: TRBV7-2
CDR3: CASSLKALMAGEISPKYNEQFF
DNA: TGTGCCAGCAGCTTAAAGGCTTTGATGGCGGGAGAAATATCGCCTAAGTACAATGAGCAGTTCTTC

J: TRBJ1-6
size: few
D: NA
V: TRBV7-2
CDR3: CASSQVVGYSPLHF
DNA: TGTGCCAGCAGTCAAGTGGTGGGGTATTCACCCCTCCACTTT

J: TRBJ2-5
size: NA
D: NA
V: TRBV2
CDR3: CASNPQTTPTQYF
DNA: TGTGCCAGCAACCCCCAGACTACTCCGACCCAGTACTTC

J: TRBJ1-6
size: few
D: NA
V: TRBV11-2
CDR3: CASSRTVWNSPLHF
DNA: TGTGCCAGCAGCCGGACAGTATGGAATTCACCCCTCCACTTT

J: TRBJ1-1
size: NA
D: NA
V: TRBV9
CDR3: CASSPGDGGIAEAFF
DNA: TGTGCCAGCAGCCCGGGGGATGGGGGAATCGCTGAAGCTTTCTTT

J: TRBJ2-3
size: NA
D: NA
V: TRBV28
CDR3: CASSAGGPAKDTQYF
DNA: TGTGCCAGCAGCGCTGGAGGGCCCGCGAAAGATACGCAGTATTTT

J: TRBJ1-2
size: NA
D: NA
V: TRBV6-2/TRBV6-3
CDR3: CASSYSNTYGYTF
DNA: TGTGCCAGCAGTTACTCGAACACGTATGGCTACACCTTC

J: TRBJ2-3
size: NA
D: NA
V: TRBV12-3/TRBV12-4
CDR3: CASSLIPVRTDTQYF
DNA: TGTGCCAGCAGTTTGATTCCTGTACGCACAGATACGCAGTATTTT

J: TRBJ1-4
size: NA
D: TRBD1
V: TRBV15
CDR3: CATSRDRGQGNEKLFF
DNA: TGTGCCACCAGCAGAGATCGGGGACAGGGGAATGAAAAACTGTTTTTT

J: TRBJ1-1
size: NA
D: NA
V: TRBV12-3/TRBV12-4
CDR3: CASSLLDGGTEAFF
DNA: TGTGCCAGCAGTTTATTGGACGGAGGAACTGAAGCTTTCTTT

J: TRBJ2-1
size: NA
D: NA
V: TRBV10-3
CDR3: CATQGQSEQFF
DNA: TGTGCCACCCAGGGGCAGAGTGAGCAGTTCTTC

J: TRBJ1-6
size: NA
D: NA
V: TRBV30
CDR3: CAWSVSNNSPLHF
DNA: TGTGCCTGGAGTGTTTCTAATAATTCACCCCTCCACTTT

J: TRBJ1-5
size: NA
D: NA
V: TRBV30
CDR3: CAWSVAGNQPQHF
DNA: TGTGCCTGGAGTGTAGCCGGCAATCAGCCCCAGCATTTT

J: TRBJ1-2
size: NA
D: NA
V: TRBV2
CDR3: CASTGTSPNYGYTF
DNA: TGTGCCAGCACAGGCACCTCTCCTAACTATGGCTACACCTTC

J: TRBJ2-5
size: NA
D: TRBD2
V: TRBV5-4
CDR3: CASSHGTSQETQYF
DNA: TGTGCCAGCAGTCACGGGACTAGCCAAGAGACCCAGTACTTC

J: TRBJ1-1
size: few
D: NA
V: TRBV12-3/TRBV12-4
CDR3: CASSLPGVNTEAFF
DNA: TGTGCCAGCAGTTTGCCAGGGGTGAACACTGAAGCTTTCTTT

J: TRBJ2-2
size: NA
D: TRBD2
V: TRBV12-3/TRBV12-4
CDR3: CASSPTSSGELFF
DNA: TGTGCCAGCAGTCCGACTAGCTCCGGGGAGCTGTTTTTT

J: TRBJ2-3
size: few
D: TRBD2
V: TRBV29-1
CDR3: CSVTSSGSTDTQYF
DNA: TGCAGCGTGACGTCTAGCGGTTCCACAGATACGCAGTATTTT

J: TRBJ1-1
size: few
D: NA
V: TRBV6-2/TRBV6-3
CDR3: CASSSLQRALSFF
DNA: TGTGCCAGCAGTTCGCTACAAAGGGCCCTGTCTTTCTTT

J: TRBJ1-2
size: many
D: NA
V: TRBV7-2
CDR3: CASSLTPVVGDAHYGYTF
DNA: TGTGCCAGCAGCTTAACCCCTGTTGTAGGGGACGCTCACTATGGCTACACCTTC

J: TRBJ2-2
size: few
D: NA
V: TRBV7-2
CDR3: CASSFSAGELFF
DNA: TGTGCCAGCAGCTTTAGCGCCGGGGAGCTGTTTTTT

J: TRBJ1-5
size: few
D: TRBD1
V: TRBV6-1
CDR3: CASSTGDSRWPQHF
DNA: TGTGCCAGCAGTACCGGGGACAGTCGATGGCCCCAGCATTTT

J: TRBJ1-6
size: NA
D: NA
V: TRBV28
CDR3: CASNTQESPLHF
DNA: TGTGCCAGCAACACACAGGAATCACCCCTCCACTTT

J: TRBJ2-7
size: few
D: TRBD2
V: TRBV7-9
CDR3: CASSPSPGLAETYEQYF
DNA: TGTGCCAGCAGTCCGAGCCCGGGACTAGCGGAAACCTACGAGCAGTACTTC

J: TRBJ2-5
size: many
D: NA
V: TRBV7-8
CDR3: CASRVNLWETQETQYF
DNA: TGTGCCAGCAGAGTCAATTTGTGGGAGACCCAAGAGACCCAGTACTTC

J: TRBJ2-3
size: NA
D: TRBD2
V: TRBV10-3
CDR3: CAIRAGVTDTQYF
DNA: TGTGCCATCAGAGCGGGAGTCACAGATACGCAGTATTTT

J: TRBJ1-1
size: NA
D: NA
V: TRBV2
CDR3: CASSYRSDTEAFF
DNA: TGTGCCAGCAGTTACAGGTCGGACACTGAAGCTTTCTTT

J: TRBJ2-1
size: NA
D: TRBD2
V: TRBV12-3/TRBV12-4
CDR3: CASSQGLGINEQFF
DNA: TGTGCCAGCAGCCAAGGACTAGGAATCAATGAGCAGTTCTTC

J: TRBJ2-1
size: NA
D: TRBD2
V: TRBV6-5
CDR3: CASSYVGTSGSNEQFF
DNA: TGTGCCAGCAGTTACGTCGGGACTAGCGGGAGTAATGAGCAGTTCTTC

J: TRBJ2-3
size: NA
D: TRBD2
V: TRBV20-1
CDR3: CSATSGRQLTDTQYF
DNA: TGCAGTGCCACTAGCGGGAGGCAACTCACAGATACGCAGTATTTT

J: TRBJ2-3
size: many
D: NA
V: TRBV7-7
CDR3: CASSSRYTDTQYF
DNA: TGTGCCAGCAGCTCCCGGTACACAGATACGCAGTATTTT